Below are 32 T cell receptor beta chains sequenced from a single sample in a study of T cell responses to AZD1222 COVID-19 vaccine. Data came from immunoSEQ multiplex PCR; TCRdb stores just in-frame clones and leaves some out. The table shows about 140,000 clones, with about 94% occurring only once. Material: peripheral blood, obtained on day 0 of AZD1222 vaccination. Source of these receptors: an adult in good health.

The count of this clone is one. CDR3 DNA: TGTGCCAGCAGCTTCGGAGTGGACAGGGGGCGAAATGAGCAGTTCTTC. Protein product: CASSFGVDRGRNEQFF. The chain combines TRBV13 with TRBJ2-1; TRBD1 aligns across 11 bases. V gave up 3 bases and J gave up 7 bases; unmatched junction bases: 8. CDR3 length: 16 residues. Germline V gene sequence: CDR1 PRHDT, CDR2 FYEKMQ (reference sequence).

This chain uses TRBV12-3 or TRBV12-4 with TRBJ2-3; D may be TRBD1 (7 bases). The length of the CDR3 is 13 residues. V was shortened by 10 bases and J by 4 bases, with 15 bases between the two germline ends. The CDR3 coding sequence is TGTGCCATCTCCCAGGGGGGCGCAGATACGCAGTATTTT. It codes for CAISQGGADTQYF.

The chain has TRBV4-1 and TRBJ1-5; D call uncertain. The ends were cut back, 3 bases at V and 6 bases at J, with 9 bases in the middle. Looked up from germline, CDR1 is MGHRA and CDR2 is YSYEKL. The CDR3 length is 13 residues. Written as DNA, the CDR3 is TGCGCCAGCAGCCAGTTGGGAAGTCAGCCCCAGCATTTT. This codes for CASSQLGSQPQHF.

J is TRBJ2-7 and V is TRBV29-1, with 9 bases fitting TRBD1. Germline V lookup: CDR1 SQVTM, CDR2 ANQGSEA. This CDR3 is 15 amino acids long. The J segment lost 2 bases and the V segment lost 1 base, leaving 6 bases of the junction unmatched. Here the CDR3 reads CSVEVNRGRPYEQYF. CDR3 nucleotides: TGCAGCGTTGAAGTAAACAGGGGGCGCCCCTACGAGCAGTACTTC.

The chain recombines TRBV7-3 with TRBJ2-2; maybe TRBD1 (5 bases). Germline assignment: CDR1 SGHTA and CDR2 FQGTGA. The CDR3 totals 16 residues. V was shortened by 1 base and J by 4 bases, with 13 bases between the two germline ends. In nucleotides, the CDR3 is TGTGCCAGCAGCTTAAAAGGGGCTATTCCCACCGGGGAGCTGTTTTTT. This codes for CASSLKGAIPTGELFF. The whole variable domain, filled in from reference TRBV7-3 and TRBJ2-2, reads GAGVSQTPSNKVTEKGKYVELRCDPISGHTALYWYRQSLGQGPEFLIYFQGTGAADDSGLPNDRFFAVRPEGSVSTLKIQRTERGDSAVYLCASSLKGAIPTGELFFGEGSRLTVL.

This clone was seen a single time. The DNA for the CDR3 is TGTGCCTGCCAGGGTTCGATGGGTGAAAAACTGTTTTTT. It is translated as CACQGSMGEKLFF. The chain is built from TRBV30 and TRBJ1-4, with D perhaps TRBD1 (5 bases). This CDR3 is built from 13 residues. V lost 6 bases and J lost 7, with 15 bases in between. CDR1 GTSNPN and CDR2 SVGIG come from the germline V gene (reference sequence).

The CDR3 DNA follows: TGTGCCAGCAGCTTGGGGAGGAATGAGCAGTTCTTC. This gives the protein CASSLGRNEQFF. The chain is built from TRBV5-4 and TRBJ2-1; maybe TRBD2 (5 bases). There are 12 residues in the CDR3. V dropped 0 bases and J dropped 7 bases, with 5 bases sitting between them. CDR1 and CDR2 (germline): SGHNT, YYREEE (reference sequence).

The CDR3 sequence is CASSQNAGGVQYF. The CDR3 bases are TGTGCCAGCAGCCAAAATGCGGGAGGAGTCCAGTACTTC. The chain couples TRBV3-1 (or the pseudogene TRBV3-2) to TRBJ2-5; 8 nucleotides agree with TRBD2. Germline trimming cut 2 bases from V and 10 bases from J; bases unmatched to any gene: 6. The CDR3 consists of 13 residues. The V gene's germline CDR1 is LGHDT and CDR2 YNNKEL (reference sequence).

Turning to this clone: One end of the junction fails to match germline, which may point to a read error. The rearrangement joins TRBV3-1 (or the pseudogene TRBV3-2) to TRBJ1-3; no clear D. Germline CDR1 LGHDT, CDR2 YNNKEL (reference sequence). The CDR3 covers 16 residues. The CDR3: CASSQAGLTSGNTIYF. The CDR3, as DNA: TGTGCCAGCAGCCAAGCTGGGTTGACCTCTGGAAACACTATATATTTT.

J is TRBJ1-3 and V is TRBV20-1; D is ambiguous. This CDR3 contains 11 residues. CDR1 is DFQATT and CDR2 is SNEGSKA in the germline V gene (reference sequence). V was clipped by 5 bases and J by 2 bases, with 4 bases between them. CDR3 loop: CSAPTGNTIYF. The CDR3 DNA follows: TGCAGTGCTCCCACTGGAAACACCATATATTTT.

This chain links TRBV9 with TRBJ2-1, with TRBD2 matching over 9 bases. The CDR3 totals 18 residues. After removal of 1 base from V and 8 bases from J, the junction contained 16 bases not matched to a gene. Germline V lookup: CDR1 SGDLS, CDR2 YYNGEE. Here the CDR3 DNA reads TGTGCCAGCAGCGTAACGGATTTGGGCGGGAGGGCCGAAGATGAGCAGTTCTTC. This codes for CASSVTDLGGRAEDEQFF.

This chain connects TRBV12-3 or TRBV12-4 to TRBJ2-7; D is unresolved. Between the trimmed V and J ends, which lost 2 bases and 6 bases, there was a span of 11 bases. This CDR3 has 13 amino acids. The CDR3 loop reads CASSLSKGSEQYF. CDR3 coding DNA: TGTGCCAGCAGTTTAAGTAAGGGTAGCGAGCAGTACTTC.

The rearrangement joins TRBV4-2 to TRBJ1-2; a possible D gene is TRBD1 (5 bases). Between the trimmed V and J ends, which lost 0 bases and 8 bases, there was a span of 16 bases. This CDR3 spans 15 amino acids. Germline-derived CDR1 and CDR2 are LGHNA and YNFKEQ. The CDR3 sequence is CASSQDPPGLGGYTF. CDR3 sequence (DNA): TGTGCCAGCAGCCAAGATCCCCCAGGGTTGGGAGGCTACACCTTC.

This chain connects TRBV14 to TRBJ2-7; 11 bases map to TRBD1. CDR1 is SGHDN and CDR2 is FVKESK in the germline V gene. The CDR3 has 16 amino acids. J lost 2 bases, V lost 4 bases, and 7 bases had no gene match. The DNA for the CDR3 is TGTGCCAGCAGCCTTCGTCCGGGACAGGGGGCCTACGAGCAGTACTTC. It yields the protein CASSLRPGQGAYEQYF.

The J gene is TRBJ2-5, the V gene TRBV7-9; D uncertain. Trimming removed 1 base from V and 5 bases from J, with 20 bases in between. Per germline, CDR1 SEHNR and CDR2 FQNEAQ (reference sequence). This CDR3 has 17 amino acids. The CDR3 is CASSLGIAPHRLETQYF. The CDR3 DNA is TGTGCCAGCAGCTTAGGAATAGCTCCCCACCGGTTGGAGACCCAGTACTTC. Full variable domain (rest looked up from reference TRBV7-9 and TRBJ2-5): DTGVSQNPRHKITKRGQNVTFRCDPISEHNRLYWYRQTLGQGPEFLTYFQNEAQLEKSRLLSDRFSAERPKGSFSTLEIQRTEQGDSAMYLCASSLGIAPHRLETQYFGPGTRLLVL.

The chain combines TRBV7-3 with TRBJ2-3, with TRBD2 identical over 11 bases. Germline lookup yields CDR1 SGHTA and CDR2 FQGTGA. V lost 5 bases, J lost 2 bases, and 6 bases stayed unmatched. The CDR3 has 16 residues. CDR3 amino acids: CASSPGTSGFTDTQYF. The CDR3 DNA reads as TGTGCCAGCAGCCCAGGGACTAGCGGATTCACAGATACGCAGTATTTT.

The chain couples TRBV7-9 to TRBJ2-7; perhaps D is TRBD1 or TRBD2 (5 bases each). Between the trimmed V and J ends, which lost 4 bases and 1 base, there was a span of 11 bases. The germline CDR1 and CDR2 sequences are SEHNR and FQNEAQ (reference sequence). This CDR3 region has 14 residues. The CDR3 here is CASSSRDRSYEQYF. CDR3 DNA: TGTGCCAGCAGCTCCAGGGACCGTTCCTACGAGCAGTACTTC. The whole variable domain, filled in from reference TRBV7-9 and TRBJ2-7, reads DTGVSQNPRHKITKRGQNVTFRCDPISEHNRLYWYRQTLGQGPEFLTYFQNEAQLEKSRLLSDRFSAERPKGSFSTLEIQRTEQGDSAMYLCASSSRDRSYEQYFGPGTRLTVT.

This chain links TRBV21-1 with TRBJ2-7. TRBV21-1 is a pseudogene segment. The CDR3 is 11 residues long. The CDR3 DNA reads TGTGCCAGCAGCAAAGGTGTCGAGCAGTACTTC. Amino acids: CASSKGVEQYF.

This clone was counted once. The chain carries TRBV6-1 and TRBJ2-2; weak D call: TRBD1 (6 bases). The CDR3 is made up of 14 amino acids. V was trimmed by 1 base and J by 6 bases, leaving 9 bases between them. In germline, CDR1 is MNHNS, CDR2 SASEGT. This CDR3 reads CASSEGTVAGELFF. The CDR3 nucleotides read TGTGCCAGCAGTGAAGGGACAGTAGCCGGGGAGCTGTTTTTT.

This rearrangement joins TRBV19 to TRBJ2-7; possibly TRBD1 or TRBD2 for D (6 bases each). This CDR3 comprises 14 residues. The V gene's germline CDR1 is LNHDA and CDR2 SQIVND (reference sequence). Between the trimmed V and J ends, which lost 3 bases and 2 bases, there was a span of 11 bases. CDR3 protein: CASSMRGAAYEQYF. CDR3 nucleotide sequence: TGTGCCAGTAGTATGAGGGGGGCTGCCTACGAGCAGTACTTC.

The rearrangement links TRBV12-3 or TRBV12-4 to TRBJ1-1, with D unclear. This CDR3 region has 13 residues. With 6 bases removed from V and 3 bases from J, the gap between germline ends came to 11 bases. The CDR3 sequence: CASSRLLDTEAFF. In nucleotides, the CDR3 is TGTGCCAGCAGCCGACTTCTGGACACTGAAGCTTTCTTT.

This clone was observed a single time. This chain links TRBV20-1 with TRBJ2-7; D unresolved. V lost 3 bases, J lost 2 bases, and 11 bases lay in between. The CDR3 totals 13 residues. CDR1 is DFQATT and CDR2 is SNEGSKA in the germline V gene (reference sequence). The CDR3 nucleotides read TGCAGTGCTAGTTATAGGGTCCCCTACGAGCAGTACTTC. Its protein is CSASYRVPYEQYF.

This clone was seen a few times. The rearrangement joins TRBV5-1 to TRBJ2-2; D may be TRBD1 (5 bases). The CDR3 sequence is 13 residues long. CDR1 and CDR2 from the germline V gene are SGHRS and YFSETQ. Trimming removed 4 bases at V and 4 bases at J, with 8 bases between. The CDR3 is CASSRRATGELFF. CDR3 DNA: TGCGCCAGCAGCCGCAGGGCCACCGGGGAGCTGTTTTTT.

The V and J genes are TRBV6-5 and TRBJ2-1; D is possibly TRBD2 (6 bases). Germline-derived CDR1 and CDR2 are MNHEY and SVGAGI. Trimming cost V 4 bases and J 5 bases, with 9 bases left between them. The CDR3 is made up of 13 amino acids. The CDR3 sequence is CASSLGLNNEQFF. For the CDR3, the DNA is TGTGCCAGCAGTTTGGGACTTAACAATGAGCAGTTCTTC.

V gene TRBV10-1 combines with J gene TRBJ2-6, with D unresolved. V lost 8 bases to trimming and J lost 0 bases, with 11 bases between them. From germline, CDR1 is WNHNN and CDR2 SYGVQD (reference sequence). The CDR3 sequence is 15 residues long. CDR3 DNA sequence: TGCGCCAGCCTCCCCCAGTTCTCTGGGGCCAACGTCCTGACTTTC. It is translated as CASLPQFSGANVLTF.

The chain combines TRBV10-2 with TRBJ2-4, with TRBD2 matching 11 bases. V lost 2 bases to trimming and J lost 3 bases; unmatched junction nucleotides: 9. CDR1 is WSHSY, CDR2 SAAADI, per germline. This CDR3 is built from 18 residues. The CDR3, as DNA: TGCGCCAGCAGTGAGCGAGGGGCTAGCGGGAGGAACAAAAACATTCAGTACTTC. It yields the protein CASSERGASGRNKNIQYF.

The V call is TRBV2, the J call TRBJ1-1; D is possibly TRBD1 (6 bases). V lost 11 bases and J 4 bases, leaving 20 bases between the germline ends. This CDR3 is 14 amino acids long. Per germline, CDR1 SNHLY and CDR2 FYNNEI. CDR3 nucleotides: TGTGCCGCGAGGTGGGGGCCCGGGGCCACTGAAGCTTTCTTT. Translating it yields CAARWGPGATEAFF.

The DNA of the CDR3 is TGTGCCTGGAGTGTAAGAGAGAGAGATACGCAGTATTTT. Protein product: CAWSVRERDTQYF. This chain uses TRBV30 with TRBJ2-3; D unresolved. This CDR3 has 13 residues. Germline V gene lookup returns CDR1 GTSNPN and CDR2 SVGIG (reference sequence). The V end was cut by 0 bases, the J end by 5 bases, with 9 bases between.

Notes on this clone: Compared with germline, one end of the junction differs, possibly owing to a read error. The J gene is TRBJ2-3, the V gene TRBV7-7; D gene unclear. This CDR3 is built from 13 residues. CDR1 SSHAT and CDR2 FNYEAQ come from the germline V gene (reference sequence). CDR3 nucleotides: TGTGCTAGCAGCTTTGGGGTTAGAGATACGCAGTATTTT. Translation: CASSFGVRDTQYF.

The sample holds one count of this clone. The rearrangement links TRBV5-1 to TRBJ2-1; TRBD2 matches at 12 bases. V shed 5 bases, J shed 6 bases, and the junction held 6 bases outside the gene matches. The CDR3 loop spans 15 amino acids. Germline CDR1 and CDR2: SGHRS and YFSETQ. CDR3 amino acids: CASSRLAGESNEQFF. For the CDR3, the DNA is TGCGCCAGCAGTCGACTAGCGGGAGAATCCAATGAGCAGTTCTTC. Complete variable domain (other parts from reference TRBV5-1 and TRBJ2-1): KAGVTQTPRYLIKTRGQQVTLSCSPISGHRSVSWYQQTPGQGLQFLFEYFSETQRNKGNFPGRFSGRQFSNSRSEMNVSTLELGDSALYLCASSRLAGESNEQFFGPGTRLTVL.

This clone was seen once. CDR3 coding DNA: TGTGCCAGCTCACCAGGGGTACAGTGGGAAGCTTTCTTT. Translation: CASSPGVQWEAFF. This rearrangement joins TRBV18 to TRBJ1-1, with D uncertain. Germline-derived CDR1 and CDR2 are KGHSH and LQKENI. CDR3 length: 13 residues. Trimming took 2 bases from V and 8 from J, leaving 12 bases between them.

This clone was found a few times. The CDR3 bases are TGTGCCAGCAGCTTAATGTCCGGGGGGGATACGCAGTATTTT. It is translated as CASSLMSGGDTQYF. J is TRBJ2-3 and V is TRBV7-3, with 7 bases aligning to TRBD2. From germline, CDR1 is SGHTA and CDR2 FQGTGA. The junction had 4 bases not matched to a gene; V was cut back by 1 base and J by 6 bases. The CDR3 covers 14 residues.